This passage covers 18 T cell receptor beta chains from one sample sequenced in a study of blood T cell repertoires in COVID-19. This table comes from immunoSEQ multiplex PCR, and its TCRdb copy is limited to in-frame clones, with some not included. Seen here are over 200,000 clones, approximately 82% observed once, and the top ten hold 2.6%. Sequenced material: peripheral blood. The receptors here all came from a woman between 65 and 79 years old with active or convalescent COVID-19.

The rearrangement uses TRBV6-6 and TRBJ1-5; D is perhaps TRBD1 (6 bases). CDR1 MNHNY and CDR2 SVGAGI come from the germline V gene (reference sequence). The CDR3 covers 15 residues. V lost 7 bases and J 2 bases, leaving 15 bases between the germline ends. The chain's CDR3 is CASITGLDGNQPQHF. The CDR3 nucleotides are TGTGCCAGCATCACAGGGTTAGATGGCAATCAGCCCCAGCATTTT.

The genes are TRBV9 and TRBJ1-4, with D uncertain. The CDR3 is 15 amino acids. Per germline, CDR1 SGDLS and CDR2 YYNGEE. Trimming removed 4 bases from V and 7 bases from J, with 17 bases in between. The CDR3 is CASSPSTGRTEKLFF. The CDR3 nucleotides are TGTGCCAGCAGCCCCTCCACCGGGAGGACTGAAAAACTGTTTTTT.

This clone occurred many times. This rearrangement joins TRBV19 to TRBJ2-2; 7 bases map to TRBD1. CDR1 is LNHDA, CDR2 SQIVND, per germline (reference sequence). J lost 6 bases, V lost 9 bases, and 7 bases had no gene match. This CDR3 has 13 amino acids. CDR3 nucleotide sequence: TGTGCCAGCCTACAGGGGCCGGCCGGGGAGCTGTTTTTT. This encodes CASLQGPAGELFF.

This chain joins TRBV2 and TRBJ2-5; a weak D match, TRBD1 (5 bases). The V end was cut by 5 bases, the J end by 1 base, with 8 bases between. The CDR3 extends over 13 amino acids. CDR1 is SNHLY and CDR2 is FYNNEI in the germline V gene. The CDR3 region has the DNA TGTGCCAGCAGTCTCGACAGCCAAGAGACCCAGTACTTC. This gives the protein CASSLDSQETQYF.

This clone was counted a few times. CDR3 protein: CASSQGQGEKLFF. CDR3 in DNA: TGTGCCAGCAGCCAAGGACAGGGAGAAAAACTGTTTTTT. The chain is built from TRBV7-3 and TRBJ1-4; 8 positions match TRBD1. CDR3 length: 13 residues. Germline CDR1 and CDR2: SGHTA and FQGTGA. Trimming removed 5 bases from V and 8 bases from J; junction bases left unmatched: 4.

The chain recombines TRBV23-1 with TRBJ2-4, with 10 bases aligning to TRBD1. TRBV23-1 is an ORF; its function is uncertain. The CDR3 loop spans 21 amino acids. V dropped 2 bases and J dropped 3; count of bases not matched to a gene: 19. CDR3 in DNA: TGCGCCAGCAGTCAAAGAAGAGCCGGGACAGGGGAGCAGGTGGGCAAAAACATTCAGTACTTC. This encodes CASSQRRAGTGEQVGKNIQYF.

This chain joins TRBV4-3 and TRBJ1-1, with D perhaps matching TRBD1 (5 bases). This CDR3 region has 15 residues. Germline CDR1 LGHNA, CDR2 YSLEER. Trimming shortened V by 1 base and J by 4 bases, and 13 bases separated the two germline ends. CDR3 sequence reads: CASSQGVQGGTEAFF. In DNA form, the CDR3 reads TGCGCCAGCAGCCAAGGTGTCCAGGGTGGCACTGAAGCTTTCTTT.

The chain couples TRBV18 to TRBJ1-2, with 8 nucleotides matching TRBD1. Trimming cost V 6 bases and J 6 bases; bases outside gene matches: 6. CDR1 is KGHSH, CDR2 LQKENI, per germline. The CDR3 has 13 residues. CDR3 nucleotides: TGTGCCAGCTCCCTTCGGGGACAGGATGGCTACACCTTC. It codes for CASSLRGQDGYTF.

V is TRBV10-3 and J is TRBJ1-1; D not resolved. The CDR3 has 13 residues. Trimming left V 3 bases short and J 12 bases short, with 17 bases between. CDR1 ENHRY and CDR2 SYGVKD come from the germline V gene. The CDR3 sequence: CAISDDFLLSPFF. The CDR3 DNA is TGTGCCATCAGTGACGACTTCCTTCTTTCCCCTTTCTTT.

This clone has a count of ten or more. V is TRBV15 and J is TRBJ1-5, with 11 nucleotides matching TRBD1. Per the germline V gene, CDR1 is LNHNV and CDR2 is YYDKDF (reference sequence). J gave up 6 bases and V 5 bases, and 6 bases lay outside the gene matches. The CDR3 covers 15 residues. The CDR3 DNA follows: TGTGCCACCAGCGAGGGGACAGGGGGGCGTCAGCCCCAGCATTTT. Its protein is CATSEGTGGRQPQHF.

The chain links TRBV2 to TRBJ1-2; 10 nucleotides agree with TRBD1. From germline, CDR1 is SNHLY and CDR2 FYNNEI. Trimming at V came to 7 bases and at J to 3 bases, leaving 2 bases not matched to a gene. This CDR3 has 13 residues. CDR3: CASNGQGDYGYTF. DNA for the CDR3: TGTGCCAGCAACGGACAGGGGGACTATGGCTACACCTTC.

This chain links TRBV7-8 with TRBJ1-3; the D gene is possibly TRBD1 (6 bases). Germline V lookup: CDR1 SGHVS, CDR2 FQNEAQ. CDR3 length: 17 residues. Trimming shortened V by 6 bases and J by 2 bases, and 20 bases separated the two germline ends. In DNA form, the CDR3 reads TGTGCCAGCAGACCCTTGGGGGGGCTGGGAGCTGGAAACACCATATATTTT. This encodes CASRPLGGLGAGNTIYF. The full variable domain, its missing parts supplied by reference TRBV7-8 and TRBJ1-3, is GAGVSQSPRYKVAKRGQDVALRCDPISGHVSLFWYQQALGQGPEFLTYFQNEAQLDKSGLPSDRFFAERPEGSVSTLKIQRTQQEDSAVYLCASRPLGGLGAGNTIYFGEGSWLTVV.

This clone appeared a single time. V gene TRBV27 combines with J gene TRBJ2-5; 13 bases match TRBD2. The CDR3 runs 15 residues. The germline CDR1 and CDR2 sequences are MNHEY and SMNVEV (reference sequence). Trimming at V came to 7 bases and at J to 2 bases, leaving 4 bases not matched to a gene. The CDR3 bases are TGTGCCAGCAATCCACTAGCGGGGGGGCAAGAGACCCAGTACTTC. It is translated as CASNPLAGGQETQYF.

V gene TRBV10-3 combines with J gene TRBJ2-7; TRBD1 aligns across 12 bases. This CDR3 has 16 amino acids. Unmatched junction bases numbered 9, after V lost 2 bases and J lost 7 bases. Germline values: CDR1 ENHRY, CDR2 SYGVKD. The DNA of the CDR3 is TGTGCCATCAGTGAGGGACCGGGACAGGGGGCTGGGGAGCAGTACTTC. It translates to CAISEGPGQGAGEQYF.

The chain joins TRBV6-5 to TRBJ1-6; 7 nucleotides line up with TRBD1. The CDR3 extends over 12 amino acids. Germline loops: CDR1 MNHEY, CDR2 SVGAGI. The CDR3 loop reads CGAGTANSPLHF. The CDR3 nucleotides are TGTGGAGCAGGGACAGCAAATTCACCCCTCCACTTT.

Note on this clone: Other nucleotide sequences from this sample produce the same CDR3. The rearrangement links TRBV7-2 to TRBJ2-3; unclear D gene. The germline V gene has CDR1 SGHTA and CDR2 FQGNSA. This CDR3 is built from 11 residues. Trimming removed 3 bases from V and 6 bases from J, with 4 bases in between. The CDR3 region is CASSFRDTQYF. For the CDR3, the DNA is TGTGCCAGCAGCTTCAGGGATACGCAGTATTTT.

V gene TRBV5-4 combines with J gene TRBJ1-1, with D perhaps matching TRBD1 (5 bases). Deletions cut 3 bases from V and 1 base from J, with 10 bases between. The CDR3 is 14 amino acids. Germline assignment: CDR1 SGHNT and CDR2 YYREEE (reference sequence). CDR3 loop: CASSWGQGNTEAFF. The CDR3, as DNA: TGTGCCAGCAGCTGGGGTCAGGGGAACACTGAAGCTTTCTTT.

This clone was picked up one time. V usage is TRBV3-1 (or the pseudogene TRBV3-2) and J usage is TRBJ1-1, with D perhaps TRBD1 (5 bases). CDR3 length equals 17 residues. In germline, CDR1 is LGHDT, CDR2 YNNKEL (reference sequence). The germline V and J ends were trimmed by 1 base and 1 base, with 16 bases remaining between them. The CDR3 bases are TGTGCCAGCAGCCAAGGTGGCAGGGTAGTGCGGAACACTGAAGCTTTCTTT. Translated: CASSQGGRVVRNTEAFF.